This TCR beta chain was identified during a study of cytomegalovirus exposure and HLA in healthy donors. CDR3 length equals 18 residues. Germline assignment: CDR1 SGHNT and CDR2 YYREEE (reference sequence). J lost 4 bases, V lost 3 bases, and 17 bases had no gene match. This clone qualifies as medium-sized (0.01 to 0.1%). The antigen remains unidentified. Overall study findings and caveats: Researchers reported in a later analysis that a missense DCLRE1C variant was tied to TCR beta V- and J-gene trimming.

Vbeta (60) and Jbeta (13) primers were used in the PCR. The table came from immunoSEQ multiplex PCR; TCRdb's copy has only in-frame clones and leaves some out. Here the sample spans 80,000 to 100,000 clones, about 81% being singletons. This chain connects TRBV5-4 to TRBJ1-2; 8 bases match TRBD1. This TCR was recovered from a man aged 35 to 55 in good health and CMV-seronegative. The specimen was PBMCs. This chain's CDR3 is CASSSGTGRRQSVYGYTF. The CDR3, as DNA: TGTGCCAGCAGCTCGGGGACAGGAAGGCGTCAATCGGTCTATGGCTACACCTTC. Looking up the rest from reference TRBV5-4 and TRBJ1-2 gives the full variable domain: ETGVTQSPTHLIKTRGQQVTLRCSSQSGHNTVSWYQQALGQGPQFIFQYYREEENGRGNFPPRFSGLQFPNYSSELNVNALELDDSALYLCASSSGTGRRQSVYGYTFGSGTRLTVV.